Sequencing of this T cell receptor (beta chain) was carried out in a study of CD8 T cells in Susac syndrome. CDR1 and CDR2 (germline): SGHTA, FQGNSA. The CDR3 spans 15 residues. Trimming pared 0 bases from V and 7 bases from J, leaving 13 bases between. Random hexamers were used to reverse transcribe the RNA input (about 0.45 to 1 ug). TCRdb reprocessed the immunoSEQ multiplex PCR reads via MiXCR and lists one record per CDR3 protein. The table shows about 120,000 distinct CDR3 sequences, with 85% to 95% occurring only once. CD8+ and CD4+ T cells were negatively isolated; TEMRA cells were FACS-enriched.

The chain has TRBV7-2 and TRBJ1-5, with TRBD1 as a possible D gene (5 bases). The sequenced material came from CD4+ T cells from PBMCs. The source of this sequence is a human donor with multiple sclerosis. The CDR3: CASSLARGGGQPQHF. CDR3 bases: TGTGCCAGCAGCTTAGCACGCGGGGGAGGACAGCCCCAGCATTTT.